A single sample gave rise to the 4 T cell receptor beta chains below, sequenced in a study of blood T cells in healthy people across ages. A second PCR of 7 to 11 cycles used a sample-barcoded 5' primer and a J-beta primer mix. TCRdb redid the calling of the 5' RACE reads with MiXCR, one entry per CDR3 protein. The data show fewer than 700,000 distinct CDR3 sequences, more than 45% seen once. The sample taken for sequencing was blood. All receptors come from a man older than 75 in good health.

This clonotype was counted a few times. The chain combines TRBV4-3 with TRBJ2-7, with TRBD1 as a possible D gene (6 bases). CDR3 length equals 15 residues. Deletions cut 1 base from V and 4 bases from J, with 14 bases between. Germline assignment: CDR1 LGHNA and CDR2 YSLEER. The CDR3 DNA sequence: TGCGCCAGCAGCCAAGGACCGGGACAATTTTACGAGCAGTACTTC. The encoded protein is CASSQGPGQFYEQYF.

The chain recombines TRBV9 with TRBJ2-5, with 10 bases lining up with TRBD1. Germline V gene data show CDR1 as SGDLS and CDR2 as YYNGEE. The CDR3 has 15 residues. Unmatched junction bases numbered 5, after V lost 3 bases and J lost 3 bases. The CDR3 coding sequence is TGTGCCAGCAGCGCCACTGGGACAGGGGAAGAGACCCAGTACTTC. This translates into CASSATGTGEETQYF.

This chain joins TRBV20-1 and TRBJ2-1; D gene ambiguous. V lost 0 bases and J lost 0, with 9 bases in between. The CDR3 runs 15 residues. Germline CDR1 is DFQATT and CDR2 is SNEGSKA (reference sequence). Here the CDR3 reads CSAREPRSSYNEQFF. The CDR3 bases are TGCAGTGCTAGAGAACCCAGGTCCTCCTACAATGAGCAGTTCTTC.

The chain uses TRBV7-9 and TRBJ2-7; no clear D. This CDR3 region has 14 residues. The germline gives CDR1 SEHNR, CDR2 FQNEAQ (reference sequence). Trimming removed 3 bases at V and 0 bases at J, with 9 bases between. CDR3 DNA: TGTGCCAGCAGCTTCAGTGCCACCTCCTACGAGCAGTACTTC. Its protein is CASSFSATSYEQYF.